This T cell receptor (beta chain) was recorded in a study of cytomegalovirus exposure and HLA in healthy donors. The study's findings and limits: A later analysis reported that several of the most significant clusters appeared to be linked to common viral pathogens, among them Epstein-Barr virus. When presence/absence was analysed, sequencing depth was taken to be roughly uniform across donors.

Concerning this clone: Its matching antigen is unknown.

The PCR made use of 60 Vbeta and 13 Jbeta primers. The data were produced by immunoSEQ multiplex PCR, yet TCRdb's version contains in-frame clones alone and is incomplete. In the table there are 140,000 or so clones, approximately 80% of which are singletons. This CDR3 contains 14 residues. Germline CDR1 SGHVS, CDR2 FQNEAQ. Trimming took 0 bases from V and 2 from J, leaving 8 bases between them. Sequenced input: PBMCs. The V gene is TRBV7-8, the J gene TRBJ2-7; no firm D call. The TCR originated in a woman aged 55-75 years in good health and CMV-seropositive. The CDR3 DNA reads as TGTGCCAGCAGCTTAGCTATACTTCCCTACGAGCAGTACTTC. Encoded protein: CASSLAILPYEQYF.